The rows below give T cell receptor beta chains drawn from one sample of a study of Ad26.COV2.S vaccination and SARS-CoV-2 variants. This table comes from immunoSEQ multiplex PCR, and its TCRdb copy is limited to in-frame clones, with some not included. This table has around 350,000 clones, roughly 84% appearing once. Sequenced material: peripheral blood, taken in a trial of Ad26.COV2.S vaccine versus placebo. These receptors were collected from a person aged 18-60 years who received the Ad26.COV2.S COVID-19 vaccine or a placebo. CDR3s include the opening cysteine and the closing phenylalanine or tryptophan. The D gene is left open where the match is weak. The size field is filled for only some rows; it gives once, few, many or a size class.

v_gene	d_gene	abundance	j_gene	CDR3aa	CDR3nt
TRBV27	.	.	TRBJ2-1	CASSPFPGGGFHNEQFF	TGTGCCAGCAGTCCTTTCCCGGGAGGGGGCTTCCACAATGAGCAGTTCTTC
TRBV21-1	.	once	TRBJ1-6	CASGPSGSPLHF	TGTGCCAGCGGTCCGTCAGGGTCACCCCTCCACTTT
TRBV5-8	.	.	TRBJ2-7	CASSLEGYGSSYEQYF	TGTGCCAGCAGCCTGGAGGGATACGGAAGCTCCTACGAGCAGTACTTC
TRBV18	TRBD2	.	TRBJ2-2	CASSSSGGRNTGELFF	TGTGCCAGCTCAAGTAGCGGGGGACGGAACACCGGGGAGCTGTTTTTT
TRBV28	TRBD1	.	TRBJ2-1	CASSPGQLSYNEQFF	TGTGCCAGCAGTCCGGGACAGCTATCCTACAATGAGCAGTTCTTC
TRBV7-9	.	.	TRBJ2-5	CASSLGAGPQETQYF	TGTGCCAGCAGCTTGGGTGCAGGGCCCCAAGAGACCCAGTACTTC
TRBV12-5	TRBD1	once	TRBJ1-5	CASGQGGSARQPQHF	TGTGCTAGTGGCCAGGGGGGGTCGGCGCGGCAGCCCCAGCATTTT
TRBV12-3/TRBV12-4	.	.	TRBJ1-2	CASSPTGSYGYTF	TGTGCCAGCAGTCCAACAGGATCTTATGGCTACACCTTC
TRBV3-1/TRBV3-2	.	.	TRBJ1-5	CASSQEGGDNQPQHF	TGTGCCAGCAGCCAAGAGGGAGGGGATAATCAGCCCCAGCATTTT
TRBV30	TRBD1	few	TRBJ2-7	CAWTPGQGYEQYF	TGTGCCTGGACGCCGGGACAGGGGTACGAGCAGTACTTC
TRBV5-1	TRBD1	once	TRBJ2-3	CASRTTGGDTQYF	TGCGCCAGCAGAACGACAGGGGGGGATACGCAGTATTTT
TRBV5-4	.	.	TRBJ2-5	CASSLEFGRQAAETQYF	TGTGCCAGCAGCTTGGAGTTTGGCAGGCAGGCAGCAGAGACCCAGTACTTC
TRBV7-9	.	.	TRBJ2-7	CASSLRPRASEEQYF	TGTGCCAGCAGCTTACGACCCCGGGCTAGCGAAGAGCAGTACTTC
TRBV5-8	.	.	TRBJ2-7	CASSTTTAYEQYF	TGTGCCAGCAGCACTACTACGGCCTACGAGCAGTACTTC
TRBV19	TRBD1	.	TRBJ2-2	CASTFMTGTNTGELFF	TGTGCCAGTACCTTCATGACAGGGACGAACACCGGGGAGCTGTTTTTT
TRBV5-1	.	.	TRBJ2-7	CASRRTGTSYEQYF	TGCGCCAGCAGGAGGACCGGGACATCCTACGAGCAGTACTTC
TRBV28	TRBD1	.	TRBJ2-5	CASSESGQGYQETQYF	TGTGCCAGCAGTGAATCGGGACAGGGCTACCAAGAGACCCAGTACTTC
TRBV28	TRBD2	.	TRBJ2-1	CASRGRGTYNEQFF	TGTGCCAGCAGGGGGAGGGGCACCTACAATGAGCAGTTCTTC
TRBV3-1/TRBV3-2	.	.	TRBJ2-5	CASSQEGVAVGTQYF	TGTGCCAGCAGCCAAGAGGGCGTGGCCGTGGGGACCCAGTACTTC
TRBV18	.	.	TRBJ2-2	CASSNDRNTGELFF	TGTGCCAGCTCAAACGACAGAAACACCGGGGAGCTGTTTTTT
TRBV7-2	.	.	TRBJ1-2	CASSLVGDHYGYTF	TGTGCCAGCAGCTTAGTGGGGGACCACTATGGCTACACCTTC
TRBV5-5	.	.	TRBJ2-7	CASTQFAASYEQYF	TGTGCCAGCACCCAATTTGCGGCCTCCTACGAGCAGTACTTC
TRBV6-5	TRBD1	few	TRBJ1-2	CASSRQGDGYTF	TGTGCCAGCAGTCGACAGGGGGATGGCTACACCTTC
TRBV2	.	.	TRBJ2-7	CASNTGHTYEQYF	TGTGCCAGCAACACGGGACATACCTACGAGCAGTACTTC
TRBV28	.	.	TRBJ2-2	CASGDGGLPNTGELFF	TGTGCCAGCGGTGATGGGGGCCTTCCAAACACCGGGGAGCTGTTTTTT
TRBV27	.	few	TRBJ1-3	CASRPGRRSGNTIYF	TGTGCCAGCAGACCTGGACGGCGCTCTGGAAACACCATATATTTT
TRBV19	TRBD1	.	TRBJ2-5	CASSIRQGAGTQYF	TGTGCCAGTAGTATCCGACAGGGGGCCGGGACCCAGTACTTC
TRBV9	TRBD2	.	TRBJ2-1	CASSVVSGSYNEQFF	TGTGCCAGCAGCGTAGTGAGCGGGAGTTACAATGAGCAGTTCTTC
TRBV4-1	.	.	TRBJ1-5	CARSRPEGSGNQPQHF	TGCGCCCGCAGCCGCCCGGAGGGCTCGGGCAATCAGCCCCAGCATTTT
TRBV7-9	.	.	TRBJ1-1	CASSPREGLGAFF	TGTGCCAGCAGCCCCCGGGAGGGCCTCGGGGCTTTCTTT
TRBV18	.	once	TRBJ1-3	CASSPPETLGDTIYF	TGTGCCAGCTCACCTCCGGAGACCCTGGGGGACACCATATATTTT
TRBV6-1	TRBD2	.	TRBJ2-7	CASSDAGLAGSSEQYF	TGTGCCAGCAGTGACGCCGGACTAGCGGGGTCCAGCGAGCAGTACTTC
TRBV11-2	.	.	TRBJ2-3	CASSLDRPSAQYF	TGTGCCAGCAGCTTAGACCGACCCTCGGCGCAGTATTTT
TRBV18	.	.	TRBJ2-7	CASSPSGDSYEQYF	TGTGCCAGCTCACCGTCAGGGGACTCCTACGAGCAGTACTTC
TRBV7-2	.	.	TRBJ1-1	CASSLVGGDTEAFF	TGTGCCAGCAGCTTAGTGGGGGGAGACACTGAAGCTTTCTTT
TRBV6-1	.	few	TRBJ2-3	CASSEAVLGDTQYF	TGTGCCAGCAGTGAAGCGGTGCTAGGAGATACGCAGTATTTT
TRBV27	TRBD2	.	TRBJ2-5	CASSKTSPPMTETQYF	TGTGCCAGCAGTAAGACTAGCCCTCCTATGACGGAGACCCAGTACTTC
TRBV7-9	.	.	TRBJ1-1	CASSSPDRLYTEAFF	TGTGCCAGCAGCTCTCCTGACAGACTCTACACTGAAGCTTTCTTT
TRBV7-2	TRBD2	.	TRBJ2-3	CASSFLAGGGTDTQYF	TGTGCCAGCAGCTTCCTAGCGGGGGGGGGCACAGATACGCAGTATTTT
TRBV5-1	.	.	TRBJ2-5	CASSLATEETQYF	TGCGCCAGCAGCTTGGCGACAGAAGAGACCCAGTACTTC
TRBV7-6	TRBD1	.	TRBJ1-1	CASSPGQGADTEAFF	TGTGCCAGCAGCCCCGGACAGGGGGCGGACACTGAAGCTTTCTTT
TRBV6-5	.	.	TRBJ2-3	CASSTLGGDTQYF	TGTGCCAGCAGTACTCTTGGCGGAGATACGCAGTATTTT
TRBV29-1	.	.	TRBJ1-1	CSVESPGQAFF	TGCAGCGTTGAATCACCAGGGCAAGCTTTCTTT
TRBV15	.	few	TRBJ2-4	CATSRDTGIQYF	TGTGCCACCAGCAGAGATACTGGCATTCAGTACTTC
TRBV30	.	.	TRBJ1-6	CAWATGGSSPLHF	TGTGCCTGGGCGACGGGGGGTAGTTCACCCCTCCACTTT
TRBV10-3	.	.	TRBJ2-7	CAISGTAGAGEQYF	TGTGCCATCAGTGGGACGGCAGGGGCAGGAGAGCAGTACTTC
TRBV6-5	.	.	TRBJ2-7	CASSYRPGSSNEQYF	TGTGCCAGCAGTTACCGCCCGGGAAGCAGCAACGAGCAGTACTTC
TRBV6-5	TRBD2	.	TRBJ2-7	CASNTGLADYEQYF	TGTGCCAGCAATACTGGACTAGCGGACTACGAGCAGTACTTC
TRBV4-3	.	.	TRBJ2-5	CASSQDLEGGETQYF	TGCGCCAGCAGCCAAGATTTGGAGGGAGGAGAGACCCAGTACTTC
TRBV5-4	TRBD2	once	TRBJ2-5	CASSFGRAGGNQETQYF	TGTGCCAGCAGCTTTGGACGAGCGGGGGGGAACCAAGAGACCCAGTACTTC
TRBV18	.	.	TRBJ1-1	CASSNEVHNTEAFF	TGTGCCAGCTCAAACGAGGTCCACAACACTGAAGCTTTCTTT
TRBV5-4	.	.	TRBJ2-5	CASSFILQETQYF	TGTGCCAGCAGCTTTATCCTCCAAGAGACCCAGTACTTC